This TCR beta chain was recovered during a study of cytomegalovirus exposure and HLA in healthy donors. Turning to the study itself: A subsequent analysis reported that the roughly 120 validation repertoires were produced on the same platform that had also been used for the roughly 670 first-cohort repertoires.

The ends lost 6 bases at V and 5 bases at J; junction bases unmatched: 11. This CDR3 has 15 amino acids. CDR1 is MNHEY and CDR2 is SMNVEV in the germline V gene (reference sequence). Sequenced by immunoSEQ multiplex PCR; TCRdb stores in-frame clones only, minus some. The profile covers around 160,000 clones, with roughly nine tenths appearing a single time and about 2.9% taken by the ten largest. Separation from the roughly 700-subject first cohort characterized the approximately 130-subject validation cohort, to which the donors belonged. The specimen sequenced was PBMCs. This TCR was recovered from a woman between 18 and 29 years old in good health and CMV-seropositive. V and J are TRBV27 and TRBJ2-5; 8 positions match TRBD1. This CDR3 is CASRRGQAQGETQYF. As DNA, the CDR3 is TGTGCCAGCAGGCGGGGACAGGCCCAGGGGGAGACCCAGTACTTC.